These 15 T cell receptor beta chains share one sample of origin, sequenced in a study of human T cells and chemical hapten exposure. Documented time point: pre-sensitization, week 0. This sample's treatment: therapeutic diphenylcyclopropenone sensitization with weekly scalp DPC. TCRdb processed the RACE reads anew with MiXCR; each CDR3 protein has one entry. The sample records under 110,000 distinct CDR3 sequences, 12% being singletons. The input for sequencing was whole blood, taken in connection with sensitization to the hapten diphenylcyclopropenone (DPC). The source is a woman between 50 and 59 years old with alopecia areata. Some clones in this sample may be carry-over from other donors' samples.

This clonotype was counted between two and nine times. The chain has TRBV6-6 and TRBJ2-2; the D is unclear. The CDR3 consists of 17 residues. The germline gives CDR1 MNHNY, CDR2 SVGAGI (reference sequence). V lost 0 bases and J lost 6, with 17 bases in between. DNA of the CDR3: TGTGCCAGCAGTTACTCGATTTCGTCGGATAACCCCGGGGAGCTGTTTTTT. As protein: CASSYSISSDNPGELFF.

In this sample, this clonotype turned up a few times. The CDR3 nucleotides are TGTGCCAGCAGCTTATTCCCCAGCTCCTACGAGCAGTACTTC. Amino acid sequence: CASSLFPSSYEQYF. This chain uses TRBV11-1 with TRBJ2-7; D gene uncertain. V was clipped by 2 bases and J by 0 bases, with 8 bases between them. This CDR3 has 14 residues. CDR1 and CDR2 (germline): SGHAT, FQDESV (reference sequence). The entire variable domain, with the rest obtained from reference TRBV11-1 and TRBJ2-7, is as follows: EAEVAQSPRYKITEKSQAVAFWCDPISGHATLYWYRQILGQGPELLVQFQDESVVDDSQLPKDRFSAERLKGVDSTLKIQPAELGDSAMYLCASSLFPSSYEQYFGPGTRLTVT.

This clonotype was counted many times. V usage is TRBV7-8 and J usage is TRBJ1-1; TRBD1 might be the D (6 bases). CDR3 length: 14 amino acids. The V end lost 2 bases, the J end lost 6 bases, and 13 bases lay between the germline ends. Germline V gene lookup returns CDR1 SGHVS and CDR2 FQNEAQ. The chain's CDR3 is CASSLRQGTPEAFF. CDR3 nucleotides: TGTGCCAGCAGCTTAAGGCAGGGGACCCCTGAAGCTTTCTTT.

At least ten counts were recorded for this clonotype. The rearrangement uses TRBV28 and TRBJ2-3, with D perhaps assigned TRBD1 or TRBD2 (7 bases each). This CDR3 has 15 amino acids. Germline-derived CDR1 and CDR2 are MDHEN and SYDVKM. The germline V and J ends were trimmed by 5 bases and 5 bases, with 17 bases remaining between them. DNA of the CDR3: TGTGCCAGCAGTACTGCAGGGGGGGGGAAAGATACGCAGTATTTT. Protein sequence: CASSTAGGGKDTQYF.

In its sample, this clonotype was seen a few times. The chain is built from TRBV28 and TRBJ2-7; D assignment may be TRBD1 or TRBD2 (5 bases each). The length of the CDR3 is 14 residues. The germline V and J ends were trimmed by 3 bases and 2 bases, with 11 bases remaining between them. The germline V gene has CDR1 MDHEN and CDR2 SYDVKM. CDR3 in amino acids: CASSFNLGAYEQYF. CDR3 in DNA: TGTGCCAGCAGTTTTAATCTGGGGGCCTACGAGCAGTACTTC. Full variable domain (outside the CDR3, taken from reference TRBV28 and TRBJ2-7): DVKVTQSSRYLVKRTGEKVFLECVQDMDHENMFWYRQDPGLGLRLIYFSYDVKMKEKGDIPEGYSVSREKKERFSLILESASTNQTSMYLCASSFNLGAYEQYFGPGTRLTVT.

The J gene is TRBJ2-3, the V gene TRBV11-2; D is uncertain. Trimming took off 1 base at V and 6 bases at J, with 5 bases between the two ends. From germline, CDR1 is SGHAT and CDR2 FQNNGV. This CDR3 is built from 12 residues. The CDR3 spells CASSLGHDTQYF. DNA for the CDR3: TGTGCCAGCAGCTTAGGTCACGATACGCAGTATTTT.

A word on this clonotype: The missing conserved phenylalanine or tryptophan at the end of this CDR3 makes a read error likely. The DNA is left out, because the CDR3 cannot be placed on it with certainty; the CDR3 is given as TCRdb lists it. The chain carries TRBV7-6 and TRBJ2-1. Germline V gene lookup returns CDR1 SGHVS and CDR2 FNYEAQ. The CDR3 spans 12 amino acids, including both terminal residues. The CDR3 spells CASSSPMENVEV.

This chain joins TRBV5-1 and TRBJ2-3; weak D call: TRBD2 (5 bases). The CDR3 loop spans 14 amino acids. Trimming left V 4 bases short and J 2 bases short, with 11 bases between. CDR1 is SGHRS, CDR2 YFSETQ, per germline. DNA of the CDR3: TGCGCCAGCAGCCGGGAACAGATCACAGATACGCAGTATTTT. Amino acids: CASSREQITDTQYF.

This clonotype turned up a few times. This chain links TRBV7-2 with TRBJ1-1; D possibly corresponds to TRBD1 (5 bases). This CDR3 has 14 residues. Germline V gives CDR1 SGHTA, CDR2 FQGNSA. Trimming removed 1 base from V and 9 bases from J, with 15 bases in between. CDR3 region: CASSLGAGLLKAFF. The CDR3 DNA is TGTGCCAGCAGCTTAGGGGCGGGACTCCTAAAAGCTTTCTTT.

This clonotype has a handful of counts. The chain couples TRBV12-3 or TRBV12-4 to TRBJ1-2; 8 bases match TRBD1. Unmatched junction bases numbered 4, after V lost 6 bases and J lost 4 bases. The CDR3 consists of 13 residues. The CDR3 is CASRPDRAYGYTF. CDR3 in DNA: TGTGCCAGCAGGCCGGACAGGGCCTATGGCTACACCTTC.

The sample holds many counts of this clonotype. This sequence joins TRBV6-1 and TRBJ1-2; D not resolved. Germline V CDR1 and CDR2: MNHNS, SASEGT. Trimming took off 8 bases at V and 0 bases at J, with 10 bases between the two ends. The length of the CDR3 is 13 residues. CDR3 residues: CASQISTNYGYTF. DNA for the CDR3: TGTGCCAGCCAGATATCTACTAACTATGGCTACACCTTC.

This clonotype was seen a few times. This rearrangement joins TRBV12-3 or TRBV12-4 to TRBJ2-1, with a tentative D call TRBD1 (7 bases). CDR3 length equals 14 residues. The germline V and J ends were trimmed by 7 bases and 6 bases, with 16 bases remaining between them. CDR3 protein: CASNLGGGANEQFF. The CDR3 coding sequence is TGTGCCAGCAACCTCGGAGGGGGCGCCAATGAGCAGTTCTTC.

This clonotype was observed a handful of times. The chain couples TRBV7-2 to TRBJ2-5, with a tentative D call TRBD1 (5 bases). This CDR3 comprises 14 residues. V shed 5 bases and J shed 5 bases, with 15 bases lying between them. Germline V gene sequence: CDR1 SGHTA, CDR2 FQGNSA. CDR3 DNA sequence: TGTGCCAGCAGCACCACCCCAGGGATCGAGACCCAGTACTTC. Its protein product is CASSTTPGIETQYF.

In its sample, this clonotype was seen a few times. CDR3 residues: CASSLGNAGGAEAFF. The CDR3 DNA is TGTGCCAGCAGCTTAGGTAATGCAGGGGGCGCTGAAGCTTTCTTT. The chain recombines TRBV7-9 with TRBJ1-1; 8 bases map to TRBD1. The trim removed 1 base at V and 6 bases at J, leaving 7 bases unmatched. CDR1 is SEHNR and CDR2 is FQNEAQ in the germline V gene (reference sequence). This CDR3 region has 15 residues.

This clonotype turned up a few times. The genes are TRBV6-6 and TRBJ2-1; D gene unclear. V lost 7 bases and J lost 5, with 24 bases in between. Germline-derived CDR1 and CDR2 are MNHNY and SVGAGI (reference sequence). This CDR3 region has 17 residues. The CDR3 sequence: CASISGFRSRFNNEQFF. The DNA for the CDR3 is TGTGCCAGCATTTCCGGTTTTAGGAGCAGATTTAACAATGAGCAGTTCTTC.